The 28 T cell receptor beta chains listed next were all sequenced from one sample in a study of tumor-infiltrating lymphocytes in primary liver carcinoma. Making TCR beta cDNA involved around 500 ng total RNA and a constant-region primer. Three nested multiplex PCR rounds, a slightly modified ARM-PCR, produced the libraries for TCR beta. Two initial PCR rounds of 10 to 11 cycles each paired TRBV1-TRBV30 forward primers with a C-beta reverse primer. TCRdb re-called the multiplex PCR reads with MiXCR, one entry per CDR3 protein. The top ten hold around 26% of the sample, which has 85,000 to 100,000 distinct CDR3 sequences, around 68% seen once. RNA and DNA were co-extracted from approximately 20-30 mg of unsorted bulk tissue. The specimen sequenced was tumor-adjacent normal liver tissue. The receptors come from a man aged 35 to 55 with primary liver carcinoma and hepatitis B virus infection.

The chain recombines TRBV4-1 with TRBJ2-5, with 8 bases lining up with TRBD2. This CDR3 comprises 18 residues. Germline loops: CDR1 MGHRA, CDR2 YSYEKL. V dropped 1 base and J dropped 9; count of bases not matched to a gene: 19. The CDR3 region is CASSQVIALAGFIESQYF. Written as DNA, the CDR3 is TGCGCCAGCAGCCAAGTAATCGCGCTAGCGGGCTTTATTGAGTCCCAGTACTTC.

As concerns this clonotype: The junction departs from germline at one end; a sequencing error may be responsible. This chain joins TRBV5-8 and TRBJ2-2, with TRBD2 identical over 8 bases. The CDR3 covers 17 residues. Germline V gene lookup returns CDR1 SGHTS and CDR2 YDEGEE. This CDR3 is CASSGRGGGKNTGELLF. CDR3 in DNA: TGTGCCAGCAGCGGCCGGGGGGGCGGGAAGAACACCGGGGAGCTGCTTTTT.

This clonotype came up once. A junction boundary mismatches the germline segment, possibly from a read error. The chain carries TRBV10-3 and TRBJ1-5; no clear D. CDR3 length equals 14 residues. CDR1 and CDR2 from the germline V gene are ENHRY and SYGVKD. In DNA, the CDR3 is TGTGCCATCAGTAAGTCGATATCCAATCAGCCCCAGCATTTT. Its protein product is CAISKSISNQPQHF.

The CDR3 DNA reads as TGTGCCAGCATCTATGGGAAGGACGCCCCCCCCTACGAGCAGTACTTC. As protein: CASIYGKDAPPYEQYF. J is TRBJ2-7 and V is TRBV6-6; no firm D call. Per the germline V gene, CDR1 is MNHNY and CDR2 is SVGAGI (reference sequence). Trimming removed 7 bases at V and 2 bases at J, with 21 bases between. This CDR3 has 16 residues.

The sample holds many counts of this clonotype. DNA for the CDR3: TGCGCCAGCAGTGAGTCAGGGGGCCACGAGCAGTACTTC. As protein: CASSESGGHEQYF. The chain carries TRBV10-1 and TRBJ2-7, with TRBD1 identical over 7 bases. Germline V lookup: CDR1 WNHNN, CDR2 SYGVQD (reference sequence). CDR3 length: 13 residues. V lost 0 bases and J lost 5; bases outside the gene matches: 1.

On this clonotype: A junction end diverges from the germline sequence, so it may reflect a read error. The chain links TRBV11-2 to TRBJ2-1; D might be TRBD2 (5 bases). Germline lookup yields CDR1 SGHAT and CDR2 FQNNGV. The CDR3 totals 13 residues. CDR3 region: CTSNLEVGAEQIF. In nucleotides, the CDR3 is TGTACCAGCAACTTAGAGGTGGGAGCTGAGCAGATCTTC.

The V gene is TRBV27, the J gene TRBJ2-1; TRBD2 is a possible D gene (5 bases). The ends were cut back, 5 bases at V and 5 bases at J, with 16 bases in the middle. Germline CDR1 and CDR2: MNHEY and SMNVEV (reference sequence). CDR3 length: 15 amino acids. In nucleotides, the CDR3 is TGTGCCAGCAGTCCGGCCGGGAACACCCACAATGAGCAGTTCTTC. This codes for CASSPAGNTHNEQFF.

A remark on this clonotype: Mismatch with germline at one junction end may stem from a read error. This sequence joins TRBV6-5 and TRBJ2-4, with D perhaps matching TRBD2 (5 bases). Per germline, CDR1 MNHEY and CDR2 SVGAGI. This CDR3 spans 13 amino acids. CDR3 sequence reads: CANSQSGSNIQYF. In DNA form, the CDR3 reads TGTGCCAACAGTCAATCGGGGTCGAACATTCAATACTTC.

Many counts were recorded for this clonotype. This sequence joins TRBV14 and TRBJ2-5, with a tentative D call TRBD1 (6 bases). There are 15 residues in the CDR3. Germline assignment: CDR1 SGHDN and CDR2 FVKESK. Trimming shortened V by 2 bases and J by 2 bases, and 12 bases separated the two germline ends. CDR3 DNA sequence: TGTGCCAGCAGCCAATACAGGACAGAACAAGAGACCCAGTACTTC. The encoded protein is CASSQYRTEQETQYF.

Details on this clonotype: At one end the junction does not follow the germline gene, possibly because of a read error. The chain uses TRBV11-1 and TRBJ2-1; no reliable D call. The CDR3 consists of 13 residues. Germline V gives CDR1 SGHAT, CDR2 FQDESV (reference sequence). The CDR3 nucleotides read TGTGCCAGCAACTTAGACCGGGCTAATGAGCAGTTCTTC. This gives the protein CASNLDRANEQFF.

Comments on this clonotype: A much more abundant neighbour one base away suggests this may be a read error. This chain connects TRBV5-1 to TRBJ2-7; tentatively, D is TRBD2 (5 bases). With 3 bases removed from V and 3 bases from J, the gap between germline ends came to 10 bases. CDR1 and CDR2 (germline): SGHRS, YFSETQ. This CDR3 contains 13 residues. CDR3 sequence (DNA): TGCGCCAGCAGCTCGGCCGGAGGCTACGAGCAGTACTTC. Its protein product is CASSSAGGYEQYF. Full variable domain (remainder filled in from reference TRBV5-1 and TRBJ2-7): KAGVTQTPRYLIKTRGQQVTLSCSPISGHRSVSWYQQTPGQGLQFLFEYFSETQRNKGNFPGRFSGRQFSNSRSEMNVSTLELGDSALYLCASSSAGGYEQYFGPGTRLTVT.

The V gene is TRBV6-4, the J gene TRBJ2-1; TRBD2 matches 8 bases. The germline V gene encodes CDR1 MRHNA and CDR2 SNTAGT. The J segment lost 6 bases and the V segment lost 3 bases, leaving 1 base of the junction unmatched. This CDR3 is built from 13 residues. CDR3: CASSEGTSNEQFF. The CDR3 DNA reads as TGTGCCAGCAGTGAGGGGACTAGCAATGAGCAGTTCTTC.

With respect to this clonotype: At one of its ends the junction is not consistent with the germline gene, which may arise from a read error. The chain carries TRBV5-1 and TRBJ2-1; TRBD1 matches 7 bases. The CDR3 totals 13 residues. Looked up from germline, CDR1 is SGHRS and CDR2 is YFSETQ. CDR3 nucleotides: TGCACCAGCAGCTTGGGATCCGGGACAGACCAATTCTTC. This gives the protein CTSSLGSGTDQFF. Filled out from reference TRBV5-1 and TRBJ2-1, the complete variable domain reads KAGVTQTPRYLIKTRGQQVTLSCSPISGHRSVSWYQQTPGQGLQFLFEYFSETQRNKGNFPGRFSGRQFSNSRSEMNVSTLELGDSALYLCTSSLGSGTDQFFGPGTRLTVL.

In this sample, this clonotype turned up a few times. This rearrangement joins TRBV5-1 to TRBJ2-7; the match to TRBD1 covers 7 bases. CDR1 is SGHRS, CDR2 YFSETQ, per germline. The CDR3 contains 15 residues. The V segment lost 0 bases and the J segment 7 bases; nucleotides outside the gene matches: 10. CDR3 in amino acids: CASSLETGLGWEQYF. The CDR3 region has the DNA TGCGCCAGCAGCTTGGAGACAGGGTTAGGTTGGGAGCAGTACTTC.

This clonotype was seen more than once but under ten times. A much larger clone lies a single base off, so this may be a read error. The chain combines TRBV6-1 with TRBJ2-2; D uncertain. The V and J ends lost 6 bases and 9 bases respectively, with 14 bases between them. CDR3 length: 13 amino acids. Per germline, CDR1 MNHNS and CDR2 SASEGT. CDR3 residues: CASSPDETWELFF. The CDR3 region has the DNA TGTGCCAGCAGCCCGGACGAAACCTGGGAGCTGTTTTTT.

This clonotype was seen at least ten times. The rearrangement links TRBV10-3 to TRBJ2-1; 7 bases match TRBD2. The CDR3 consists of 13 residues. Germline V CDR1 and CDR2: ENHRY, SYGVKD. V lost 6 bases to trimming and J lost 7 bases; unmatched junction nucleotides: 6. CDR3: CAIRRGDDNEQFF. Written as DNA, the CDR3 is TGTGCCATCAGACGGGGGGATGATAATGAGCAGTTCTTC.

This clonotype occurred many times. V gene TRBV11-2 combines with J gene TRBJ2-1; perhaps D is TRBD1 or TRBD2 (5 bases each). CDR1 is SGHAT and CDR2 is FQNNGV in the germline V gene. The CDR3 covers 16 residues. V was trimmed by 2 bases and J by 7 bases, leaving 18 bases between them. The CDR3 DNA is TGTGCCAGCAGCTTACCGATCGGGACGATAAAAAATGAGCAGTTCTTC. Protein product: CASSLPIGTIKNEQFF.

This chain links TRBV7-2 with TRBJ2-3; 9 bases match TRBD2. Per the germline V gene, CDR1 is SGHTA and CDR2 is FQGNSA. The CDR3 is 14 residues long. The V gene end was trimmed by 5 bases and the J gene end by 5 bases; junction bases not matched to a gene: 5. This CDR3 reads CASSVSGRKDTQYF. CDR3 sequence (DNA): TGTGCCAGCAGCGTTAGCGGGAGAAAAGATACGCAGTATTTT.

Comment on this clonotype: A much bigger clone sits one base away, suggesting this may be a read error. V gene TRBV5-5 combines with J gene TRBJ2-7, with 8 bases matching TRBD2. Germline lookup yields CDR1 SGHKS and CDR2 YYEKEE (reference sequence). The CDR3 is made up of 14 amino acids. Trimming removed 9 bases from V and 1 base from J; junction bases left unmatched: 9. This CDR3 is CANSRGLASYEQYF. CDR3 DNA: TGTGCCAACAGTCGTGGACTAGCTTCCTACGAGCAGTACTTC.

About this clonotype itself: Germline is not matched at one junction end, which may reflect a read error. The chain couples TRBV28 to TRBJ2-4, with D maybe TRBD2 (6 bases). The germline gives CDR1 MDHEN, CDR2 SYDVKM. The CDR3 is 15 residues long. CDR3 DNA: TGTACCAGCCTCAACCCTCGGGGGAGTGGTGACATTCAGTACTTC. Residues: CTSLNPRGSGDIQYF.

On this clonotype: This may stem from a read error, because a much larger clone lies one nucleotide away. This sequence joins TRBV10-3 and TRBJ2-7; D is uncertain. The CDR3 runs 11 residues. Per germline, CDR1 ENHRY and CDR2 SYGVKD. Trimming removed 4 bases from V and 5 bases from J, with 6 bases in between. The CDR3 coding sequence is TGTGCCATCAGTGGGTTCGACGAGCAGTACTTC. Encoded protein: CAISGFDEQYF.

This clonotype has at least ten counts. The chain uses TRBV29-1 and TRBJ2-5, with a tentative D call TRBD2 (6 bases). Trimming removed 3 bases from V and 5 bases from J, with 10 bases in between. CDR3 size: 12 residues. Germline V lookup: CDR1 SQVTM, CDR2 ANQGSEA. This chain's CDR3 is CSVDRGRETQYF. CDR3 DNA sequence: TGCAGCGTTGATCGGGGGAGGGAGACCCAGTACTTC.

The table lists this clonotype with a few counts. This rearrangement joins TRBV10-3 to TRBJ2-7; D unclear. CDR1 ENHRY and CDR2 SYGVKD come from the germline V gene. V gave up 6 bases and J gave up 10 bases, with 16 bases separating them. This CDR3 has 12 residues. DNA of the CDR3: TGTGCCATCAGGCGAGATGACTCAGCCCAGTACTTC. Protein: CAIRRDDSAQYF.

In the case of this clonotype: Since no conserved phenylalanine or tryptophan closes the CDR3, a read error is the likely cause. V and J are TRBV6-1 and TRBJ2-7; D gene unclear. The germline V gene encodes CDR1 MNHNS and CDR2 SASEGT. Trimming removed 3 bases from V and 7 bases from J, with 19 bases in between. CDR3 length: 15 amino acids. This CDR3 reads CASSEPRENHREQYL. Here the CDR3 DNA reads TGTGCCAGCAGTGAGCCCCGAGAAAATCATAGGGAGCAGTACCTC.

The chain has TRBV7-2 and TRBJ1-2; TRBD1 agrees at 8 bases. The CDR3 sequence is 14 residues long. The germline V gene has CDR1 SGHTA and CDR2 FQGNSA. V gave up 7 bases and J gave up 2 bases; unmatched junction bases: 6. CDR3 residues: CASIGTGWNYGYTF. CDR3 in DNA: TGTGCCAGCATTGGGACAGGATGGAACTATGGCTACACCTTC.

The gene calls are TRBV5-6 and TRBJ2-7; D gene ambiguous. V shed 0 bases and J shed 6 bases, with 13 bases lying between them. CDR3 length equals 14 residues. Germline lookup yields CDR1 SGHDT and CDR2 YYEEEE. In nucleotides, the CDR3 is TGTGCCAGCAGCTTGGGGCACACAAGGAGCGAGCAGTACTTC. It yields the protein CASSLGHTRSEQYF.

A note on this clonotype: Germline and junction disagree at one end, which may indicate a read error. The gene calls are TRBV11-2 and TRBJ2-1; 10 nucleotides line up with TRBD1. Germline loops: CDR1 SGHAT, CDR2 FQNNGV. This CDR3 region has 13 residues. The CDR3 DNA follows: TGTGCGAGCAGGGACAGGGGCCGGAATGAGCAGTTCTTC. Its translation: CASRDRGRNEQFF.

This clonotype was detected ten times or more. The chain joins TRBV7-9 to TRBJ2-2; 7 bases fit TRBD1. Trimming cost V 6 bases and J 6 bases; bases outside gene matches: 4. Looked up from germline, CDR1 is SEHNR and CDR2 is FQNEAQ (reference sequence). The CDR3 is made up of 13 amino acids. CDR3 nucleotide sequence: TGTGCCAGCAGTTCTCAGGGGGCCGGGGAGCTGTTTTTT. It specifies CASSSQGAGELFF.